The 27 T cell receptor beta chains given below trace back to one sample, sequenced in a study of blood T cell repertoires in COVID-19. Profiling relied on immunoSEQ multiplex PCR, and the TCRdb table lists in-frame clones only, not all of them. The data contain some 340,000 clones, 90% of them singletons. The sequenced sample consisted of PBMCs or T cells enriched from blood (not recorded which). Receptors were obtained from a woman aged 25 to 39 who had been exposed to COVID-19.

This rearrangement joins TRBV5-5 to TRBJ2-4, with 9 bases matching TRBD1. V dropped 4 bases and J dropped 4; count of bases not matched to a gene: 6. CDR1 is SGHKS and CDR2 is YYEKEE in the germline V gene (reference sequence). The CDR3 consists of 15 residues. The CDR3 sequence: CASSQTGTGKNIQYF. DNA of the CDR3: TGTGCCAGCAGCCAAACCGGGACAGGGAAAAACATTCAGTACTTC. Using reference TRBV5-5 and TRBJ2-4 for the parts outside the CDR3, the full variable domain is DAGVTQSPTHLIKTRGQQVTLRCSPISGHKSVSWYQQVLGQGPQFIFQYYEKEERGRGNFPDRFSARQFPNYSSELNVNALLLGDSALYLCASSQTGTGKNIQYFGAGTRLSVL.

V gene TRBV19 combines with J gene TRBJ1-5; D ambiguous. The V gene's germline CDR1 is LNHDA and CDR2 SQIVND (reference sequence). The CDR3 is 14 amino acids. Trimming shortened V by 5 bases and J by 9 bases, and 17 bases separated the two germline ends. The CDR3 DNA sequence: TGTGCCAGTAGTCAAGCGGCCGGAGGGAGGCCCCAGCATTTT. Translation gives CASSQAAGGRPQHF.

This sequence joins TRBV12-3 or TRBV12-4 and TRBJ1-1, with D perhaps TRBD1 (5 bases). The CDR3 has 12 amino acids. Trimming shortened V by 1 base and J by 11 bases, and 11 bases separated the two germline ends. CDR3 in amino acids: CASSLDIGAAFF. CDR3 DNA: TGTGCCAGCAGTTTAGATATAGGGGCCGCTTTCTTT.

The CDR3 reads CASSLEGQGGPDTQYF. DNA for the CDR3: TGTGCCAGCAGCTTAGAGGGACAGGGGGGTCCGGATACGCAGTATTTT. The chain is built from TRBV13 and TRBJ2-3; 11 nucleotides match TRBD1. V lost 1 base, J lost 6 bases, and 6 bases stayed unmatched. Germline lookup yields CDR1 PRHDT and CDR2 FYEKMQ (reference sequence). This CDR3 spans 16 amino acids. Variable domain in full (rest from reference TRBV13 and TRBJ2-3): AAGVIQSPRHLIKEKRETATLKCYPIPRHDTVYWYQQGPGQDPQFLISFYEKMQSDKGSIPDRFSAQQFSDYHSELNMSSLELGDSALYFCASSLEGQGGPDTQYFGPGTRLTVL.

The J gene is TRBJ1-5, the V gene TRBV27, with a tentative D call TRBD1 (6 bases). The germline V gene has CDR1 MNHEY and CDR2 SMNVEV (reference sequence). This CDR3 contains 15 residues. V was pared by 2 bases and J by 5 bases, with 13 bases between. CDR3 DNA: TGTGCCAGCAGTTTAGAGGCAGGGGCCCATCAGCCCCAGCATTTT. Its translation: CASSLEAGAHQPQHF.

This clone is a singleton in its sample. The chain combines TRBV7-8 with TRBJ1-3, with no clear D. The germline V gene has CDR1 SGHVS and CDR2 FQNEAQ. The CDR3 sequence is 15 residues long. Deletions cut 1 base from V and 0 bases from J, with 7 bases between. CDR3 region: CASSLEPLSGNTIYF. As DNA, the CDR3 is TGTGCCAGCAGCTTAGAACCACTCTCTGGAAACACCATATATTTT.

J is TRBJ1-1 and V is TRBV7-6; D possibly corresponds to TRBD1 (5 bases). The length of the CDR3 is 14 residues. Looked up from germline, CDR1 is SGHVS and CDR2 is FNYEAQ. V lost 5 bases to trimming and J lost 0 bases, with 10 bases between them. The DNA of the CDR3 is TGTGCCAGCAGCCCGGGACTGTTGAACACTGAAGCTTTCTTT. It specifies CASSPGLLNTEAFF.

The V and J genes are TRBV5-4 and TRBJ1-2; 8 bases are shared with TRBD1. The CDR3 is 15 residues long. The germline V gene has CDR1 SGHNT and CDR2 YYREEE (reference sequence). The J segment lost 8 bases and the V segment lost 4 bases, leaving 13 bases of the junction unmatched. CDR3 amino acids: CASSPLGQGAKGYTF. CDR3 nucleotide sequence: TGTGCCAGCAGCCCACTCGGTCAGGGGGCGAAGGGCTACACCTTC. The full variable domain, with the rest looked up from reference TRBV5-4 and TRBJ1-2, is ETGVTQSPTHLIKTRGQQVTLRCSSQSGHNTVSWYQQALGQGPQFIFQYYREEENGRGNFPPRFSGLQFPNYSSELNVNALELDDSALYLCASSPLGQGAKGYTFGSGTRLTVV.

The chain carries TRBV9 and TRBJ1-4; D gene ambiguous. The germline V gene encodes CDR1 SGDLS and CDR2 YYNGEE. Deletions cut 0 bases from V and 0 bases from J, with 6 bases between. The CDR3 sequence is 15 residues long. The CDR3 spells CASSVGTSTNEKLFF. The CDR3 DNA is TGTGCCAGCAGCGTAGGCACTTCAACTAATGAAAAACTGTTTTTT. Variable domain in full (rest from reference TRBV9 and TRBJ1-4): DSGVTQTPKHLITATGQRVTLRCSPRSGDLSVYWYQQSLDQGLQFLIQYYNGEERAKGNILERFSAQQFPDLHSELNLSSLELGDSALYFCASSVGTSTNEKLFFGSGTQLSVL.

This CDR3 is CASSYSTGNGYTF. CDR3 in DNA: TGTGCCAGCAGTTACTCGACGGGTAACGGCTACACCTTC. The gene calls are TRBV6-2 or TRBV6-3 and TRBJ1-2; D gene ambiguous. Trimming removed 0 bases from V and 8 bases from J, with 10 bases in between. CDR3 length equals 13 residues. Germline CDR1 reads MNHEY; CDR2 reads SVGEGT.

This clone was counted a single time. This chain connects TRBV9 to TRBJ2-1, with D maybe TRBD1 (5 bases). V was cut by 0 bases and J by 3 bases, with 10 bases left in between. The CDR3 has 15 amino acids. Per the germline V gene, CDR1 is SGDLS and CDR2 is YYNGEE. In DNA, the CDR3 is TGTGCCAGCAGCGTAGAACCAGGGATCTACAATGAGCAGTTCTTC. Amino acids: CASSVEPGIYNEQFF.

In DNA, the CDR3 is TGTGCCACCAGCAGAGGGGGACAGGGGGCTAGCAATCAGCCCCAGCATTTT. Amino acid sequence: CATSRGGQGASNQPQHF. This chain joins TRBV15 and TRBJ1-5; 12 bases fit TRBD1. From germline, CDR1 is LNHNV and CDR2 YYDKDF (reference sequence). The CDR3 runs to 17 residues. Unmatched junction bases numbered 1, after V lost 1 base and J lost 0 bases.

The rearrangement joins TRBV6-2 or TRBV6-3 to TRBJ2-5, with TRBD1 as a possible D gene (5 bases). Per germline, CDR1 MNHEY and CDR2 SVGEGT. The CDR3 sequence is 15 residues long. Trimming stripped 2 bases from V and 5 bases from J, with 15 bases between. The CDR3 DNA is TGTGCCAGCAGTTACGCGGCAGGGCCCAGGGAGACCCAGTACTTC. Its translation: CASSYAAGPRETQYF.

The rearrangement links TRBV7-2 to TRBJ2-3; TRBD2 matches at 7 bases. With 4 bases clipped from V and 8 bases from J, the junction kept 0 bases outside the gene matches. Germline loops: CDR1 SGHTA, CDR2 FQGNSA. The CDR3 sequence is 11 residues long. In nucleotides, the CDR3 is TGTGCCAGCAGCTCGGGGGGTACGCAGTATTTT. Amino acids: CASSSGGTQYF.

This rearrangement joins TRBV7-9 to TRBJ2-1; D is perhaps TRBD2 (5 bases). Germline V gives CDR1 SEHNR, CDR2 FQNEAQ (reference sequence). Trimming took 5 bases from V and 1 from J, leaving 9 bases between them. The CDR3 has 14 residues. The CDR3 here is CASSPTRSYNEQFF. CDR3 DNA: TGTGCCAGCAGCCCAACTAGGTCCTACAATGAGCAGTTCTTC.

The chain combines TRBV5-1 with TRBJ2-7, with D possibly matching TRBD2 (6 bases). CDR1 and CDR2 (germline): SGHRS, YFSETQ. The CDR3 is made up of 15 amino acids. Trimming took 1 base from V and 8 from J, leaving 19 bases between them. Here the CDR3 reads CASSLYGGVEVQQYF. The CDR3 bases are TGCGCCAGCAGCTTGTACGGGGGAGTAGAGGTCCAGCAGTACTTC.

This clone was found once. The chain has TRBV2 and TRBJ2-7; tentatively, D is TRBD2 (5 bases). The CDR3 has 14 residues. V was clipped by 3 bases and J by 0 bases, with 9 bases between them. In germline, CDR1 is SNHLY, CDR2 FYNNEI. CDR3 loop: CASSDGESSYEQYF. CDR3 sequence (DNA): TGTGCCAGCAGTGACGGGGAGAGCTCCTACGAGCAGTACTTC. The full variable domain, rest sourced from reference TRBV2 and TRBJ2-7, is EPEVTQTPSHQVTQMGQEVILRCVPISNHLYFYWYRQILGQKVEFLVSFYNNEISEKSEIFDDQFSVERPDGSNFTLKIRSTKLEDSAMYFCASSDGESSYEQYFGPGTRLTVT.

The chain links TRBV6-2 or TRBV6-3 to TRBJ1-5; D gene ambiguous. The length of the CDR3 is 13 residues. Trimming cost V 4 bases and J 7 bases, with 11 bases left between them. Looked up from germline, CDR1 is MNHEY and CDR2 is SVGEGT. The CDR3 here is CASSWAGKQPQHF. CDR3 coding DNA: TGTGCCAGCAGTTGGGCGGGAAAGCAGCCCCAGCATTTT.

The CDR3 is CASSYSFRGTPLHF. CDR3 DNA sequence: TGTGCCAGCAGTTACTCGTTTCGGGGAACACCCCTCCACTTT. The rearrangement joins TRBV6-5 to TRBJ1-6; D unresolved. The CDR3 is made up of 14 amino acids. The germline CDR1 and CDR2 sequences are MNHEY and SVGAGI. Trimming pared 0 bases from V and 11 bases from J, leaving 11 bases between.

The chain combines TRBV6-2 or TRBV6-3 with TRBJ2-1; TRBD1 aligns across 8 bases. This CDR3 contains 17 residues. CDR1 is MNHEY and CDR2 is SVGEGT in the germline V gene. After removal of 0 bases from V and 3 bases from J, the junction contained 7 bases not matched to a gene. CDR3 sequence: CASSYSPPGGLYNEQFF. CDR3 nucleotides: TGTGCCAGCAGTTACTCACCGCCAGGGGGCCTCTACAATGAGCAGTTCTTC.

V gene TRBV11-2 combines with J gene TRBJ1-2; TRBD1 matches 8 bases. The CDR3 consists of 14 residues. The trim removed 2 bases at V and 7 bases at J, leaving 6 bases unmatched. From germline, CDR1 is SGHAT and CDR2 FQNNGV. CDR3 residues: CASSLTDRVGGYTF. The DNA for the CDR3 is TGTGCCAGCAGCTTAACGGACAGGGTTGGTGGCTACACCTTC.

J is TRBJ2-1 and V is TRBV6-1, with D possibly TRBD1 on 5 matching bases. Germline CDR1 and CDR2: MNHNS and SASEGT. The V gene lost 2 bases and the J gene lost 6 bases, with 14 bases spanning the gap. This CDR3 spans 15 amino acids. Written as DNA, the CDR3 is TGTGCCAGCAGTGAACAACAGGTCGCCATCAATGAGCAGTTCTTC. Translated, it gives CASSEQQVAINEQFF.

In nucleotides, the CDR3 is TGTGCCAGCAGTCGAGCGGGGGGGCAGCCCTACAATGAGCAGTTCTTC. It translates to CASSRAGGQPYNEQFF. V is TRBV6-4 and J is TRBJ2-1, with 10 bases lining up with TRBD2. Germline trimming cut 5 bases from V and 2 bases from J; bases unmatched to any gene: 6. The germline V gene has CDR1 MRHNA and CDR2 SNTAGT. This CDR3 spans 16 amino acids.

V and J are TRBV6-5 and TRBJ2-7; 9 bases agree with TRBD1. Germline values: CDR1 MNHEY, CDR2 SVGAGI. This CDR3 is built from 14 residues. V lost 2 bases and J lost 4; bases outside the gene matches: 3. CDR3 coding DNA: TGTGCCAGCAGTTACCGGGACAGGGTTTACGAGCAGTACTTC. Translating it yields CASSYRDRVYEQYF.

This clone has just a few counts. The chain combines TRBV7-2 with TRBJ2-2; 8 bases fit TRBD2. Germline assignment: CDR1 SGHTA and CDR2 FQGNSA. The V and J ends lost 4 bases and 6 bases, in that order; junction bases with no gene match: 7. CDR3 length: 15 residues. DNA of the CDR3: TGTGCCAGCAGCTCCGGACTAGCTGGGCCCGGGGAGCTGTTTTTT. Encoded protein: CASSSGLAGPGELFF.

The chain couples TRBV5-1 to TRBJ2-1, with TRBD1 matching 7 bases. This CDR3 region has 18 residues. J lost 4 bases, V lost 1 base, and 14 bases had no gene match. Germline CDR1 and CDR2: SGHRS and YFSETQ. The CDR3 DNA sequence: TGCGCCAGCAGCTTGATTCCGATGACAGGGTACTTATACAATGAGCAGTTCTTC. Its protein is CASSLIPMTGYLYNEQFF.

The chain links TRBV5-1 to TRBJ1-1; D gene uncertain. CDR1 and CDR2 from the germline V gene are SGHRS and YFSETQ. This CDR3 region has 14 residues. Trimming took off 3 bases at V and 6 bases at J, with 15 bases between the two ends. The CDR3 here is CASSSARLGSEAFF. The CDR3 nucleotides are TGCGCCAGCAGCTCCGCTCGGTTGGGCTCTGAAGCTTTCTTT.